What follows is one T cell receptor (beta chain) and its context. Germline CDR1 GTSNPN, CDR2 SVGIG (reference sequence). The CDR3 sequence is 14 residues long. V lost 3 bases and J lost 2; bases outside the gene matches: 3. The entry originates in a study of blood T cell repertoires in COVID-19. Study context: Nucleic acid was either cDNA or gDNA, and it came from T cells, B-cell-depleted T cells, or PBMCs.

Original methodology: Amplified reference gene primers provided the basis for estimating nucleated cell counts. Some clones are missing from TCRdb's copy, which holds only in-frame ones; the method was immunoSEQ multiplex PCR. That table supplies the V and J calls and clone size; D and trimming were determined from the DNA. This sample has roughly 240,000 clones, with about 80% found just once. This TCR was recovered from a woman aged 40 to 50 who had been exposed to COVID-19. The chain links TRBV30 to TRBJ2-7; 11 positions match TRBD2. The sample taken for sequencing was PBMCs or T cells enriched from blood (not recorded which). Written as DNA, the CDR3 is TGTGCCTGGAGGGGGACTAGCGGAACCTACGAGCAGTACTTC. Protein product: CAWRGTSGTYEQYF.